One and the same sample provided the 27 T cell receptor beta chains below, sequenced in a study of blood T cells in healthy people across ages. Using a J-beta primer mix together with a sample-barcoded 5' primer, a second PCR was run for 7 to 11 cycles. From the 5' RACE reads, TCRdb called clonotypes with MiXCR, one entry per CDR3 protein. Here the sample spans roughly 1 million distinct CDR3 sequences, approximately 25% being singletons. The data also belong to a second study, concerning T cells of mothers and their children.

Sequencing used blood. These receptors originate from a girl aged 2 to 10 in good health.

The chain uses TRBV6-5 and TRBJ2-5, with D possibly matching TRBD2 (6 bases). Germline V lookup: CDR1 MNHEY, CDR2 SVGAGI. Trimming pared 2 bases from V and 5 bases from J, leaving 15 bases between. The CDR3 has 15 residues. The CDR3 reads CASSYQATSRETQYF. CDR3 nucleotide sequence: TGTGCCAGCAGTTACCAAGCGACTAGTCGTGAGACCCAGTACTTC.

Only a few counts were recorded for this clonotype. The chain has TRBV5-5 and TRBJ1-2, with D unclear. CDR3 size: 13 residues. Germline CDR1 SGHKS, CDR2 YYEKEE (reference sequence). V lost 1 base to trimming and J lost 4 bases, with 8 bases between them. This chain's CDR3 is CASSLFPGYGYTF. The CDR3 DNA reads as TGTGCCAGCAGCTTGTTCCCAGGCTATGGCTACACCTTC.

In this sample, this clonotype turned up a few times. The CDR3 protein is CASSYPGRGSYEQYF. CDR3 nucleotides: TGTGCCAGCAGCTACCCGGGACGGGGATCCTACGAGCAGTACTTC. The chain combines TRBV7-6 with TRBJ2-7; either TRBD1 or TRBD2 may fit D (5 bases each). With 4 bases removed from V and 1 base from J, the gap between germline ends came to 14 bases. There are 15 residues in the CDR3. The germline V gene encodes CDR1 SGHVS and CDR2 FNYEAQ.

This clonotype was seen more than once but under ten times. The chain couples TRBV10-3 to TRBJ1-1, with TRBD1 as a possible D gene (6 bases). Looked up from germline, CDR1 is ENHRY and CDR2 is SYGVKD. This CDR3 region has 15 residues. V was shortened by 8 bases and J by 0 bases, with 16 bases between the two germline ends. The DNA for the CDR3 is TGTGCCATCCGAGCACAGGGACTCATGAACACTGAAGCTTTCTTT. Translating it yields CAIRAQGLMNTEAFF.

This clonotype was counted between two and nine times. V usage is TRBV9 and J usage is TRBJ2-5; perhaps TRBD1 as D (5 bases). Near its end, the DNA agrees better with TRBJ2-7, so the J call may be wrong. Germline V gene data show CDR1 as SGDLS and CDR2 as YYNGEE. The CDR3 consists of 16 residues. The DNA for the CDR3 is TGTGCCAGCAGCCCCCCGAAAGGGCAGGGTTTCACCGAGCAGTACTTC. This gives the protein CASSPPKGQGFTEQYF.

In regard to this clonotype: The junction does not match germline at one end; this may be a read error. The rearrangement joins TRBV12-3 or TRBV12-4 to TRBJ2-1; tentatively, D is TRBD2 (6 bases). The CDR3 spans 16 residues. The chain's CDR3 is CASSLPGLYSYNEQFF. The CDR3 DNA reads TGTGCTAGCAGCCTTCCGGGACTTTACTCCTACAATGAGCAGTTCTTC.

This clonotype was seen only a few times. The chain uses TRBV7-6 and TRBJ2-5; D uncertain. The end of the DNA is better explained by TRBJ2-1, so the J call may be wrong. The length of the CDR3 is 12 residues. Germline-derived CDR1 and CDR2 are SGHVS and FNYEAQ. The CDR3 loop is CASSSPSREQFF. The CDR3 nucleotides are TGTGCCAGCAGCTCCCCGTCGAGGGAGCAGTTCTTC.

The J gene is TRBJ2-3, the V gene TRBV5-6, with 11 positions matching TRBD2. The CDR3 consists of 17 residues. The ends lost 4 bases at V and 5 bases at J; junction bases unmatched: 12. Germline V CDR1 and CDR2: SGHDT, YYEEEE. This chain's CDR3 is CASSRQTSGRVRDTQYF. The CDR3 region has the DNA TGTGCCAGCAGCCGTCAAACTAGCGGGAGAGTAAGAGATACGCAGTATTTT. Full variable domain (missing parts from reference TRBV5-6 and TRBJ2-3): DAGVTQSPTHLIKTRGQQVTLRCSPKSGHDTVSWYQQALGQGPQFIFQYYEEEERQRGNFPDRFSGHQFPNYSSELNVNALLLGDSALYLCASSRQTSGRVRDTQYFGPGTRLTVL.

This clonotype appeared a few times. This chain connects TRBV7-6 to TRBJ2-1; tentative D call: TRBD1 (5 bases). V lost 2 bases and J lost 6, with 17 bases in between. The CDR3 consists of 16 residues. Germline assignment: CDR1 SGHVS and CDR2 FNYEAQ. CDR3 sequence: CASSLSTGLRGNEQFF. The CDR3 nucleotides read TGTGCCAGCAGCTTATCTACGGGCCTTAGGGGCAATGAGCAGTTCTTC.

The chain carries TRBV2 and TRBJ1-5, with TRBD1 matching 7 bases. V lost 8 bases and J lost 7; bases outside the gene matches: 17. CDR3 length: 16 residues. In germline, CDR1 is SNHLY, CDR2 FYNNEI. In DNA, the CDR3 is TGTGCCAGCGATCTGGAGGGGGCTCTGGTAAAGCAGCCCCAGCATTTT. Translated, it gives CASDLEGALVKQPQHF.

This clonotype was seen a handful of times. This sequence joins TRBV7-9 and TRBJ2-1; D gene ambiguous. V dropped 5 bases and J dropped 0 bases, with 14 bases sitting between them. This CDR3 is built from 16 residues. Germline-derived CDR1 and CDR2 are SEHNR and FQNEAQ (reference sequence). CDR3 protein: CASSPPPASSYNEQFF. In nucleotides, the CDR3 is TGTGCCAGCAGCCCACCCCCAGCTAGCTCCTACAATGAGCAGTTCTTC.

This clonotype appeared a few times. The junction shows a germline mismatch at one end, possibly a read error. The chain employs TRBV12-3 or TRBV12-4 and TRBJ1-1, with a weak D call TRBD1 (5 bases). The length of the CDR3 is 14 residues. In nucleotides, the CDR3 is TGTGTCAGCATCCCCCGAGGGGAGAACACTGAAGCTTTCTTT. As protein: CVSIPRGENTEAFF.

This sequence joins TRBV29-1 and TRBJ1-2; the D is unclear. The CDR3 contains 12 residues. Germline CDR1 reads SQVTM; CDR2 reads ANQGSEA. Deletions cut 5 bases from V and 7 bases from J, with 14 bases between. The CDR3 loop reads CSVTQARVGYTF. The CDR3 nucleotides are TGCAGCGTTACCCAGGCGCGGGTTGGCTACACCTTC.

There are a few counts of this clonotype. This rearrangement joins TRBV28 to TRBJ2-5; D is possibly TRBD1 or TRBD2 (5 bases each). Per the germline V gene, CDR1 is MDHEN and CDR2 is SYDVKM. This CDR3 region has 14 residues. V lost 1 base to trimming and J lost 4 bases, with 10 bases between them. CDR3 coding DNA: TGTGCCAGCAGTTTATTGGGACCGATAGAGACCCAGTACTTC. This encodes CASSLLGPIETQYF.

This chain uses TRBV24-1 with TRBJ2-5, with D unresolved. The CDR3 is 11 amino acids. Between the trimmed V and J ends, which lost 6 bases and 4 bases, there was a span of 5 bases. Germline V gives CDR1 KGHDR, CDR2 SFDVKD. CDR3 region: CATSSLETQYF. The CDR3 coding sequence is TGTGCCACCAGTTCATTAGAGACCCAGTACTTC.

The rearrangement uses TRBV29-1 and TRBJ2-4; TRBD1 matches at 9 bases. The CDR3 is made up of 13 amino acids. V was clipped by 7 bases and J by 9 bases; unmatched bases: 10. Germline values: CDR1 SQVTM, CDR2 ANQGSEA. The CDR3 protein is CSARDREKSIQYF. The DNA for the CDR3 is TGCAGCGCCCGGGACAGGGAGAAGAGCATTCAGTACTTC.

The rearrangement links TRBV6-2 or TRBV6-3 to TRBJ1-2; no clear D. From germline, CDR1 is MNHEY and CDR2 SVGEGT. The CDR3 sequence is 13 residues long. V was trimmed by 7 bases and J by 0 bases, leaving 9 bases between them. Here the CDR3 DNA reads TGTGCCAGCAACCCGAGGCCTAACTATGGCTACACCTTC. Protein product: CASNPRPNYGYTF.

The chain uses TRBV6-2 or TRBV6-3 and TRBJ2-7, with D maybe TRBD2 (6 bases). CDR1 is MNHEY and CDR2 is SVGEGT in the germline V gene. V shed 0 bases and J shed 6 bases, with 15 bases lying between them. The length of the CDR3 is 15 residues. CDR3 coding DNA: TGTGCCAGCAGTTACTCCATCGAGCGGGTATCCGAGCAGTACTTC. Amino acid sequence: CASSYSIERVSEQYF.

The chain is built from TRBV12-3 or TRBV12-4 and TRBJ1-1; tentative D call: TRBD1 (6 bases). The CDR3 is 14 residues long. The V and J ends lost 6 bases and 3 bases respectively, with 14 bases between them. The CDR3 loop is CASRSQGLDTEAFF. The CDR3 bases are TGTGCCAGCAGATCCCAGGGGTTAGACACTGAAGCTTTCTTT.

The chain is built from TRBV28 and TRBJ2-7; D possibly matches TRBD1 or TRBD2 (6 bases each). Trimming stripped 5 bases from V and 4 bases from J, with 15 bases between. The V gene's germline CDR1 is MDHEN and CDR2 SYDVKM. CDR3 length: 14 residues. The CDR3: CASSITRGVYEQYF. The CDR3 DNA sequence: TGTGCCAGCAGTATAACTAGGGGGGTATACGAGCAGTACTTC.

This sequence joins TRBV7-9 and TRBJ2-5; D is possibly TRBD2 (5 bases). The CDR3 has 14 residues. The germline gives CDR1 SEHNR, CDR2 FQNEAQ (reference sequence). Trimming left V 3 bases short and J 5 bases short, with 13 bases between. CDR3 sequence: CASSFSGELETQYF. CDR3 nucleotides: TGTGCCAGCAGCTTTAGTGGGGAGCTGGAGACCCAGTACTTC.

This clonotype was counted between two and nine times. J is TRBJ2-1 and V is TRBV10-3, with D perhaps TRBD1 (6 bases). The CDR3 has 14 amino acids. Trimming cost V 4 bases and J 3 bases, with 10 bases left between them. Germline V gives CDR1 ENHRY, CDR2 SYGVKD. CDR3 nucleotide sequence: TGTGCCATCAGTGTAGGACAGAACTACAATGAGCAGTTCTTC. It specifies CAISVGQNYNEQFF.

The CDR3 DNA is TGCGCCAGCAGCTTCCTTAGCGTCAAGGGTAATGAGCAGTTCTTC. Translation gives CASSFLSVKGNEQFF. The rearrangement joins TRBV5-1 to TRBJ2-1; perhaps TRBD2 as D (5 bases). V lost 2 bases to trimming and J lost 7 bases, with 16 bases between them. The CDR3 runs 15 residues. Germline values: CDR1 SGHRS, CDR2 YFSETQ.

The gene calls are TRBV28 and TRBJ2-1; tentatively, D is TRBD1 or TRBD2 (7 bases each). V lost 3 bases, J lost 2 bases, and 14 bases lay in between. The CDR3 contains 16 residues. The germline gives CDR1 MDHEN, CDR2 SYDVKM. The CDR3 DNA reads as TGTGCCAGCAGTTTGGGGGGGACAGTACCCTACAATGAGCAGTTCTTC. Translated: CASSLGGTVPYNEQFF.

This clonotype was seen only a few times. The chain couples TRBV5-1 to TRBJ2-7, with D possibly matching TRBD1 (5 bases). The V gene's germline CDR1 is SGHRS and CDR2 YFSETQ. V lost 5 bases to trimming and J lost 7 bases, with 10 bases between them. The CDR3 sequence is 11 residues long. The CDR3 reads CASRTGEEQYF. The CDR3 DNA reads TGCGCCAGCAGAACAGGTGAGGAGCAGTACTTC.

The chain carries TRBV6-6 and TRBJ1-1, with 9 bases matching TRBD1. V shed 6 bases and J 1 base; nucleotides not matched to a gene: 9. Germline CDR1 reads MNHNY; CDR2 reads SVGAGI (reference sequence). The CDR3 is made up of 16 amino acids. The CDR3 DNA is TGTGCCAGCAGACGAAGGACAGGGGATGGGAACACTGAAGCTTTCTTT. Amino acid sequence: CASRRRTGDGNTEAFF.

Here the CDR3 DNA reads TGTGCCAGCAGCTTAGGCTTCTATGAGCAGTTCTTC. Protein sequence: CASSLGFYEQFF. V is TRBV7-2 and J is TRBJ2-1, with D hard to call. V lost 1 base and J 8 bases, leaving 6 bases between the germline ends. CDR3 length equals 12 residues. The V gene's germline CDR1 is SGHTA and CDR2 FQGNSA.